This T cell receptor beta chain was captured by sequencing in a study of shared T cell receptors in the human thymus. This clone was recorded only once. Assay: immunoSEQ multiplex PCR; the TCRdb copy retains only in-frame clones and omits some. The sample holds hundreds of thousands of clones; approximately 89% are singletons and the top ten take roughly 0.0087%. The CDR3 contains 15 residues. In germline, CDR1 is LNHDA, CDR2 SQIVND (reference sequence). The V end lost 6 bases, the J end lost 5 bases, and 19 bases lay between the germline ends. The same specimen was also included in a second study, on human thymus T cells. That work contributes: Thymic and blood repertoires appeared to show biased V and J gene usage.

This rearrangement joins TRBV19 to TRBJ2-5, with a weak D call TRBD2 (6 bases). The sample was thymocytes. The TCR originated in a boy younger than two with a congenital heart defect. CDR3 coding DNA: TGTGCCAGTAGCCCCCCGGGGGTACAGTGGGAGACCCAGTACTTC. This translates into CASSPPGVQWETQYF.